This is a list of T cell receptor beta chains from one sample in a study of regulatory T cells in long-lasting Graves disease. TCRdb itself ran the multiplex PCR reads through MiXCR, one entry per CDR3 protein. The sample lists just over 600,000 distinct CDR3 sequences; approximately 15% were seen once. The same specimen was also included in a second study, on T cells in Graves' hyperthyroidism and ophthalmopathy.

The sequencing here drew on peripheral blood mononuclear cells (PBMCs), taken at new diagnosis, from a patient treated with antithyroid drugs. The receptors were gathered from a woman aged 30 to 39 with Graves disease. Both conserved end residues are part of each CDR3. D genes are given only for firm matches. Size tells how often a clone was seen (once, few, many) or the class of an expanded clone, and some rows leave it out.

TRBJ1-2	TRBV5-5	TRBD1	many	CASTSRGGAGYGYTF	TGTGCCAGCACCAGCAGGGGGGGGGCTGGCTATGGCTACACCTTC
TRBJ2-4	TRBV28	TRBD1	few	CGTTGKAKNIQYF	TGTGGAACGACAGGGAAAGCCAAAAACATTCAGTACTTC
TRBJ1-5	TRBV4-1	TRBD1	NA	CASSQHRGQGGNQPQHF	TGCGCCAGCAGCCAACACAGGGGGCAGGGTGGCAATCAGCCCCAGCATTTT
TRBJ2-7	TRBV6-4	NA	NA	CASTDDRYEQYF	TGTGCCAGCACCGATGACAGGTACGAGCAGTACTTC
TRBJ2-7	TRBV12-3/TRBV12-4	NA	many	CASTSGGAAGEQYF	TGTGCCAGCACCTCTGGTGGGGCCGCTGGCGAGCAGTACTTC
TRBJ2-1	TRBV5-1	NA	few	CASSLLSSVGPNEQFF	TGCGCCAGCAGCTTACTTTCGAGTGTGGGCCCCAATGAGCAGTTCTTC
TRBJ2-2	TRBV28	TRBD2	many	CASSLWAGVNTGELFF	TGTGCCAGCAGTTTATGGGCGGGAGTGAACACCGGGGAGCTGTTTTTT
TRBJ2-7	TRBV7-2	TRBD2	many	CASILYAGTSGPAYEQYF	TGTGCCAGCATCCTATACGCAGGGACTAGCGGGCCCGCCTACGAGCAGTACTTC
TRBJ2-7	TRBV4-2	TRBD1	NA	CASSQTTGDYYEQYF	TGTGCCAGCAGCCAAACTACAGGGGATTACTACGAGCAGTACTTC
TRBJ2-5	TRBV5-1	TRBD1	few	CASSGGQAEETQYF	TGCGCCAGCAGTGGGGGACAGGCCGAAGAGACCCAGTACTTC
TRBJ2-3	TRBV27	TRBD2	many	CASSGGVTDTQYF	TGTGCCAGCAGTGGGGGGGTTACAGATACGCAGTATTTT
TRBJ2-7	TRBV27	TRBD1	once	CASSLSPDRGFGEQYF	TGTGCCAGCAGTCTCTCTCCGGACAGGGGGTTTGGCGAGCAGTACTTC
TRBJ1-5	TRBV28	TRBD1	many	CASRTGGNQPQHF	TGTGCCAGCAGGACAGGGGGCAACCAGCCCCAGCATTTT
TRBJ2-6	TRBV20-1	TRBD2	NA	CSARGSPRREGSGGANVLTF	TGCAGTGCTAGAGGGAGCCCCCGGCGGGAGGGCTCAGGTGGGGCCAACGTCCTGACTTTC
TRBJ2-1	TRBV6-2/TRBV6-3	TRBD2	many	CASRISGSYNEQFF	TGTGCCAGCAGAATTAGCGGGAGTTACAATGAGCAGTTCTTC
TRBJ1-3	TRBV6-5	NA	few	CASSYDRGARNTIYF	TGTGCCAGCAGTTACGACCGGGGCGCTCGGAACACCATATATTTT
TRBJ1-2	TRBV10-3	TRBD1	few	CAISGTGGDGYTF	TGTGCCATCAGTGGGACAGGGGGCGATGGCTACACCTTC
TRBJ1-3	TRBV7-9	TRBD1	NA	CASREGQGSRISGNTIYF	TGTGCCAGCAGGGAGGGACAGGGCTCTAGAATTTCTGGAAACACCATATATTTT
TRBJ2-3	TRBV7-9	NA	many	CASSFFIGTSTDTQYF	TGTGCCAGCAGCTTTTTTATCGGAACTAGCACAGATACGCAGTATTTT
TRBJ1-5	TRBV19	NA	many	CASNPKGNYRPQHF	TGTGCCAGTAACCCGAAAGGGAATTACCGGCCCCAGCATTTT
TRBJ2-7	TRBV27	NA	NA	CASSFWRDSYEQYF	TGTGCCAGCAGTTTTTGGCGGGACTCCTACGAGCAGTACTTC
TRBJ1-2	TRBV28	NA	NA	CASSLLYGGYTF	TGTGCCAGCAGTTTACTCTACGGGGGCTACACCTTC
TRBJ2-1	TRBV9	NA	NA	CASSRGASWNEQFF	TGTGCCAGCAGCCGGGGAGCGTCATGGAATGAGCAGTTCTTC
TRBJ2-6	TRBV6-1	NA	NA	CASRGTGSGANVLTF	TGTGCCAGCAGGGGGACGGGCTCTGGGGCCAACGTCCTGACTTTC
TRBJ2-7	TRBV5-1	NA	many	CASSPDLPGYEQYF	TGCGCCAGCAGCCCGGACCTGCCGGGTTACGAGCAGTACTTC
TRBJ2-1	TRBV11-2	TRBD2	NA	CASSSHSGWSYNEQFF	TGTGCCAGCAGCTCACATAGCGGGTGGTCCTACAATGAGCAGTTCTTC
TRBJ2-1	TRBV12-3/TRBV12-4	NA	many	CASSLGPGAEQFF	TGTGCCAGCAGTTTAGGGCCTGGGGCCGAGCAGTTCTTC
TRBJ1-1	TRBV5-1	NA	few	CASSLAWGRAEAFF	TGCGCCAGCAGCTTGGCATGGGGGCGAGCTGAAGCTTTCTTT
TRBJ2-3	TRBV27	NA	many	CASRRDTDTQYF	TGTGCCAGCAGGAGGGACACAGATACGCAGTATTTT
TRBJ2-5	TRBV5-1	TRBD1	few	CASRQTGSGETQYF	TGCGCCAGCAGACAGACAGGGAGCGGAGAGACCCAGTACTTC
TRBJ2-7	TRBV6-5	TRBD1	many	CASSYGRGIYEQYF	TGTGCCAGCAGTTACGGCAGGGGGATCTACGAGCAGTACTTC
TRBJ1-4	TRBV3-1	NA	few	CASSQSGKDHSNEKLFF	TGTGCCAGCAGCCAATCTGGGAAGGACCACTCTAATGAAAAACTGTTTTTT
TRBJ2-1	TRBV19	TRBD2	many	CARHISGLYNEQFF	TGTGCCAGACATATTAGCGGGCTTTACAATGAGCAGTTCTTC
TRBJ1-2	TRBV6-2/TRBV6-3	NA	many	CASTTGPAVGYTF	TGTGCCAGCACCACAGGGCCAGCGGTTGGCTACACCTTC
TRBJ1-4	TRBV20-1	TRBD1	few	CSARRGQPNEKLFF	TGCAGTGCTAGACGGGGACAGCCGAATGAAAAACTGTTTTTT
TRBJ1-1	TRBV28	NA	many	CASGRYVTEAFF	TGTGCCAGCGGGAGGTATGTCACTGAAGCTTTCTTT
TRBJ2-1	TRBV29-1	NA	few	CSVETTKSTNEQFF	TGCAGCGTTGAAACGACCAAAAGTACCAATGAGCAGTTCTTC
TRBJ2-1	TRBV6-1	NA	many	CASSKTPNSYNEQFF	TGTGCCAGCAGTAAGACACCCAACTCCTACAATGAGCAGTTCTTC
TRBJ2-7	TRBV20-1	TRBD2	few	CSAGLGTRWGWVEEQYF	TGCAGTGCTGGGCTTGGGACTAGATGGGGTTGGGTGGAGGAGCAGTACTTC
TRBJ2-7	TRBV7-3	TRBD2	many	CASSLTGLAGDEQYF	TGTGCCAGCAGCTTAACTGGACTAGCGGGAGACGAGCAGTACTTC
TRBJ2-4	TRBV20-1	NA	NA	CSVELGNIQYF	TGCAGTGTTGAATTAGGGAACATTCAGTACTTC
TRBJ2-7	TRBV20-1	NA	NA	CSASPGQLTYEQYF	TGCAGTGCTAGTCCCGGACAGTTAACCTACGAGCAGTACTTC
TRBJ1-3	TRBV24-1	NA	NA	CATSAGPGNTIYF	TGTGCCACCAGTGCAGGGCCTGGAAACACCATATATTTT
TRBJ2-7	TRBV6-1	NA	many	CASSEFLRERKYF	TGTGCCAGCAGTGAATTTCTGCGCGAAAGGAAGTACTTC
TRBJ2-1	TRBV27	TRBD2	many	CASSGAGDEQFF	TGTGCCAGCAGCGGGGCGGGGGACGAGCAGTTCTTC
TRBJ2-7	TRBV27	NA	NA	CASSIQPLTYEQYF	TGTGCCAGCAGTATACAGCCCCTAACCTACGAGCAGTACTTC
TRBJ2-7	TRBV5-1	NA	NA	CASSEATGIKGGEQYF	TGCGCCAGCAGCGAAGCAACCGGGATCAAGGGGGGCGAGCAGTACTTC
TRBJ2-1	TRBV7-3	TRBD2	many	CASSSGLAGGNEQFF	TGTGCCAGCAGCTCGGGACTAGCGGGAGGCAATGAGCAGTTCTTC
TRBJ2-7	TRBV4-1	NA	few	CASSQVLESRYEQYF	TGCGCCAGCAGCCAAGTGTTGGAAAGTAGGTACGAGCAGTACTTC
TRBJ2-3	TRBV29-1	TRBD1	NA	CSVASTGDGSPDTQYF	TGCAGCGTTGCCTCCACAGGGGATGGGTCCCCAGATACGCAGTATTTT
TRBJ2-7	TRBV2	TRBD1	NA	CASSAVTGASEQYF	TGTGCCAGCAGTGCCGTGACAGGGGCTTCCGAGCAGTACTTC
TRBJ2-7	TRBV9	NA	NA	CASSAAGGPTYEQYF	TGTGCCAGCAGCGCGGCGGGCGGGCCAACCTACGAGCAGTACTTC
TRBJ1-6	TRBV6-1	TRBD1	many	CASSVKGASYNSPLHF	TGTGCCAGCAGTGTCAAGGGGGCATCCTATAATTCACCCCTCCACTTT
TRBJ1-1	TRBV19	TRBD1	few	CASSPWTGGENEAFF	TGTGCCAGTAGTCCATGGACAGGGGGAGAGAATGAAGCTTTCTTT
TRBJ2-7	TRBV20-1	NA	NA	CSVLDNSYEQYF	TGCAGTGTTCTCGACAACTCCTACGAGCAGTACTTC
TRBJ2-1	TRBV11-1	TRBD2	few	CASSLDVTSVGEQFF	TGTGCCAGCAGCTTAGACGTGACTAGCGTTGGTGAGCAGTTCTTC
TRBJ2-7	TRBV13	NA	few	CASRRLTGAYEQYF	TGTGCCAGCAGACGACTGACAGGAGCCTACGAGCAGTACTTC
TRBJ1-3	TRBV12-3/TRBV12-4	NA	NA	CASGKSISGNTIYF	TGTGCCAGCGGGAAATCAATCTCTGGAAACACCATATATTTT
TRBJ2-1	TRBV20-1	TRBD2	few	CSADETSGRGNEQFF	TGCAGTGCTGATGAGACTAGCGGGAGAGGGAATGAGCAGTTCTTC
TRBJ1-2	TRBV19	NA	many	CASSPGQWNYGYTF	TGTGCCAGTAGTCCCGGACAGTGGAACTATGGCTACACCTTC